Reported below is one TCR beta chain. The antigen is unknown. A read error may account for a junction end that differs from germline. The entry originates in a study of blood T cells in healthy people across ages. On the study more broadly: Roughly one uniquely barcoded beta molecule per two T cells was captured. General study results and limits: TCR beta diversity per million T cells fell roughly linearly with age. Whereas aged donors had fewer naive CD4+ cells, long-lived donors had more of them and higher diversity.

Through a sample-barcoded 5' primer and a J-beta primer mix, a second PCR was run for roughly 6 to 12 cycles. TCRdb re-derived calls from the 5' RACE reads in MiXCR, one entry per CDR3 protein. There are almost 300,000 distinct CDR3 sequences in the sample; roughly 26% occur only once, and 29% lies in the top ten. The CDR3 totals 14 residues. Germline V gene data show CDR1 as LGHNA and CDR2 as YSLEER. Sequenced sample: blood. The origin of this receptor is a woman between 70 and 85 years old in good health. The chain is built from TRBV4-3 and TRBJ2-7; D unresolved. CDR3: CASSQVEKAYEQHF. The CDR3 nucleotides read TGCGCCAGCAGCCAAGTCGAAAAAGCCTACGAGCAGCACTTC.